The 26 T cell receptor beta chains listed next were all sequenced from one sample in a study of graft-versus-host responses after intestinal transplantation. These receptors' targets are unknown. The table came from immunoSEQ multiplex PCR; TCRdb's copy has only in-frame clones and leaves some out. The table has roughly 100,000 clones, roughly 93% seen once. The sequencing used unstimulated CD8+ T cells sorted from spleen or lymph node cells, collected before intestinal transplant. These receptors were taken from a human donor who received an intestinal transplant.

This chain connects TRBV7-6 to TRBJ1-1; D is perhaps TRBD1 (6 bases). V was shortened by 5 bases and J by 0 bases, with 13 bases between the two germline ends. In germline, CDR1 is SGHVS, CDR2 FNYEAQ. This CDR3 is 15 amino acids long. The CDR3 sequence: CASSPSGTMNTEAFF. The CDR3 coding sequence is TGTGCCAGCAGCCCCTCCGGGACAATGAACACTGAAGCTTTCTTT.

The V and J genes are TRBV27 and TRBJ2-1; TRBD2 aligns across 12 bases. This CDR3 has 15 residues. Germline V lookup: CDR1 MNHEY, CDR2 SMNVEV (reference sequence). The ends lost 5 bases at V and 4 bases at J; junction bases unmatched: 3. The CDR3 DNA reads as TGTGCCAGCAGTCCTAGCGGGGGGGCTTACAATGAGCAGTTCTTC. Amino acid sequence: CASSPSGGAYNEQFF.

J is TRBJ1-6 and V is TRBV27; possibly TRBD1 for D (5 bases). The germline gives CDR1 MNHEY, CDR2 SMNVEV (reference sequence). The ends were cut back, 3 bases at V and 6 bases at J, with 6 bases in the middle. The CDR3 contains 13 residues. The CDR3 DNA reads as TGTGCCAGCAGTTTTGGGGCTAATTCACCCCTCCACTTT. Amino acid sequence: CASSFGANSPLHF.

J is TRBJ2-7 and V is TRBV5-4; 12 positions match TRBD1. V dropped 4 bases and J dropped 3; count of bases not matched to a gene: 11. Per the germline V gene, CDR1 is SGHNT and CDR2 is YYREEE (reference sequence). The CDR3 length is 17 residues. The CDR3 DNA reads as TGTGCCAGCAGCCCGGCGACAGGGACAGGGGGCCTCTACGAGCAGTACTTC. Protein sequence: CASSPATGTGGLYEQYF.

This chain uses TRBV6-6 with TRBJ2-5, with D hard to call. Germline CDR1 and CDR2: MNHNY and SVGAGI (reference sequence). Trimming cost V 7 bases and J 1 base, with 7 bases left between them. CDR3 length equals 12 residues. The CDR3 protein is CASMDSQETQYF. The CDR3, as DNA: TGTGCCAGCATGGATTCCCAAGAGACCCAGTACTTC.

The genes are TRBV4-1 and TRBJ1-1; weak D call: TRBD1 (5 bases). The CDR3 is 15 amino acids. Between the trimmed V and J ends, which lost 0 bases and 5 bases, there was a span of 13 bases. Germline V gives CDR1 MGHRA, CDR2 YSYEKL. This CDR3 is CASSQERGVETEAFF. The CDR3 DNA is TGCGCCAGCAGCCAAGAACGGGGGGTAGAAACTGAAGCTTTCTTT.

V gene TRBV11-3 combines with J gene TRBJ2-7; 13 nucleotides agree with TRBD2. This CDR3 has 16 amino acids. J gave up 2 bases and V 6 bases, and 7 bases lay outside the gene matches. The germline V gene encodes CDR1 SGHNT and CDR2 YENEEA. CDR3 DNA sequence: TGTGCCAGCAGTAGCCGGACTAGCGGGGGAACCTACGAGCAGTACTTC. It specifies CASSSRTSGGTYEQYF.

This sequence joins TRBV14 and TRBJ1-2, with D possibly matching TRBD1 (6 bases). The CDR3 has 13 residues. Germline lookup yields CDR1 SGHDN and CDR2 FVKESK. Between the trimmed V and J ends, which lost 3 bases and 3 bases, there was a span of 8 bases. The CDR3 nucleotides read TGTGCCAGCAGCCAGGACAGCTACTATGGCTACACCTTC. It translates to CASSQDSYYGYTF.

The J gene is TRBJ2-7, the V gene TRBV5-4, with a tentative D call TRBD1 (5 bases). Germline V gene sequence: CDR1 SGHNT, CDR2 YYREEE (reference sequence). CDR3 size: 12 residues. V was cut by 4 bases and J by 12 bases, with 17 bases left in between. The CDR3 loop reads CASSDATARWYF. Written as DNA, the CDR3 is TGTGCCAGCAGCGACGCGACAGCCCGATGGTACTTC.

The rearrangement links TRBV9 to TRBJ1-6, with D possibly matching TRBD1 (6 bases). The CDR3 covers 14 residues. V lost 6 bases, J lost 7 bases, and 14 bases lay in between. Germline V gene data show CDR1 as SGDLS and CDR2 as YYNGEE. CDR3 DNA: TGTGCCAGCACCACCGGGGGGGGCAATTCACCCCTCCACTTT. Translating it yields CASTTGGGNSPLHF.

The V and J genes are TRBV4-1 and TRBJ2-3; 11 bases match TRBD2. Germline V gives CDR1 MGHRA, CDR2 YSYEKL. V lost 0 bases, J lost 2 bases, and 7 bases stayed unmatched. The CDR3 spans 18 residues. As DNA, the CDR3 is TGCGCCAGCAGCCAAGATCTCGCTAGCGGGGGGACCACAGATACGCAGTATTTT. Amino acid sequence: CASSQDLASGGTTDTQYF.

A note on this clone: One end of the junction does not line up with germline, which may come from a read error. This rearrangement joins TRBV4-1 to TRBJ1-2; D unclear. CDR1 is MGHRA, CDR2 YSYEKL, per germline. The CDR3 has 11 amino acids. The CDR3 DNA sequence: TGTGCCAGCAGCCAAGGCTATGGCTACACCTTC. Its protein product is CASSQGYGYTF.

The rearrangement joins TRBV11-2 to TRBJ2-7; 10 bases map to TRBD1. Germline-derived CDR1 and CDR2 are SGHAT and FQNNGV. J gave up 4 bases and V 4 bases, and 7 bases lay outside the gene matches. This CDR3 is 15 amino acids long. Here the CDR3 DNA reads TGTGCCAGCAGCTCGTCGGGACAGGGGTTTTACGAGCAGTACTTC. Translated: CASSSSGQGFYEQYF.

This chain joins TRBV2 and TRBJ2-5, with a possible D match to TRBD2 (5 bases). Germline CDR1 and CDR2: SNHLY and FYNNEI. The V gene lost 6 bases and the J gene lost 4 bases, with 24 bases spanning the gap. The CDR3 sequence is 17 residues long. The CDR3 coding sequence is TGTGCCAGCAGCGAGCGCGAGGGCTTAAGACCTCTAGAGACCCAGTACTTC. It encodes CASSEREGLRPLETQYF.

The V and J genes are TRBV4-1 and TRBJ2-1; D ambiguous. Germline CDR1 MGHRA, CDR2 YSYEKL. The ends were cut back, 2 bases at V and 6 bases at J, with 5 bases in the middle. The CDR3 consists of 12 residues. CDR3 nucleotide sequence: TGCGCCAGCAGCCAAATAGCCAATGAGCAGTTCTTC. This translates into CASSQIANEQFF.

CDR3 residues: CSAWTGDVQETQYF. CDR3 coding DNA: TGCAGCGCCTGGACAGGGGATGTCCAAGAGACCCAGTACTTC. The V gene is TRBV29-1, the J gene TRBJ2-5, with 9 nucleotides matching TRBD1. The CDR3 is made up of 14 amino acids. V lost 7 bases to trimming and J lost 1 base; unmatched junction nucleotides: 7. Germline V gene lookup returns CDR1 SQVTM and CDR2 ANQGSEA.

The sample holds a few counts of this clone. This chain connects TRBV4-1 to TRBJ1-2; D may be TRBD1 (5 bases). V was pared by 4 bases and J by 5 bases, with 8 bases between. Per the germline V gene, CDR1 is MGHRA and CDR2 is YSYEKL. This CDR3 comprises 12 residues. The CDR3 is CASSPDSYGYTF. As DNA, the CDR3 is TGCGCCAGCAGCCCCGACAGTTATGGCTACACCTTC.

The chain carries TRBV7-6 and TRBJ2-1; 12 positions agree with TRBD2. V trimming: 2 bases; J trimming: 2 bases; junction bases outside the gene matches: 7. Germline assignment: CDR1 SGHVS and CDR2 FNYEAQ. The length of the CDR3 is 18 residues. CDR3 DNA sequence: TGTGCCAGCAGCTTATACCCGACTAGCGGGGGTGCCTACAATGAGCAGTTCTTC. It is translated as CASSLYPTSGGAYNEQFF.

V usage is TRBV6-1 and J usage is TRBJ1-5; D is ambiguous. Germline lookup yields CDR1 MNHNS and CDR2 SASEGT. CDR3 length: 15 residues. The V end was cut by 3 bases, the J end by 0 bases, with 9 bases between. CDR3 sequence reads: CASSEVGSSNQPQHF. The CDR3 DNA reads TGTGCCAGCAGTGAGGTAGGCTCTAGCAATCAGCCCCAGCATTTT.

J is TRBJ2-7 and V is TRBV9; TRBD1 matches at 12 bases. After removal of 0 bases from V and 6 bases from J, the junction contained 13 bases not matched to a gene. Germline V gene sequence: CDR1 SGDLS, CDR2 YYNGEE. The CDR3 is made up of 18 amino acids. The CDR3 protein is CASSVGGTGGEGASEQYF. The CDR3 coding sequence is TGTGCCAGCAGCGTAGGAGGGACAGGGGGCGAAGGGGCATCCGAGCAGTACTTC. Variable domain in full (rest from reference TRBV9 and TRBJ2-7): DSGVTQTPKHLITATGQRVTLRCSPRSGDLSVYWYQQSLDQGLQFLIQYYNGEERAKGNILERFSAQQFPDLHSELNLSSLELGDSALYFCASSVGGTGGEGASEQYFGPGTRLTVT.

The genes are TRBV7-2 and TRBJ2-7; TRBD2 agrees at 8 bases. The CDR3 totals 19 residues. Germline loops: CDR1 SGHTA, CDR2 FQGNSA. Trimming cost V 1 base and J 3 bases; bases outside gene matches: 17. DNA for the CDR3: TGTGCCAGCAGCTTAGGGGGAGGGGGAGCGGGGGCGTACTACTACGAGCAGTACTTC. Protein sequence: CASSLGGGGAGAYYYEQYF. Based on the CDR3 plus reference TRBV7-2 and TRBJ2-7, the full variable domain is GAGVSQSPSNKVTEKGKDVELRCDPISGHTALYWYRQSLGQGLEFLIYFQGNSAPDKSGLPSDRFSAERTGGSVSTLTIQRTQQEDSAVYLCASSLGGGGAGAYYYEQYFGPGTRLTVT.

This rearrangement joins TRBV10-2 to TRBJ2-5; 7 bases align to TRBD1. Germline V gene lookup returns CDR1 WSHSY and CDR2 SAAADI. The CDR3 covers 14 residues. The V segment lost 6 bases and the J segment 5 bases; nucleotides outside the gene matches: 9. CDR3 amino acids: CASSRQGLIETQYF. DNA of the CDR3: TGCGCCAGCAGCAGACAGGGCCTGATTGAGACCCAGTACTTC.

The chain links TRBV7-8 to TRBJ2-1; D remains unclear. The CDR3 covers 12 residues. The germline gives CDR1 SGHVS, CDR2 FQNEAQ. V lost 1 base and J lost 5, with 3 bases in between. CDR3 amino acids: CASSLGHNEQFF. CDR3 in DNA: TGTGCCAGCAGCTTAGGTCACAATGAGCAGTTCTTC.

The chain carries TRBV11-3 and TRBJ1-1; D uncertain. Per germline, CDR1 SGHNT and CDR2 YENEEA. Trimming took 0 bases from V and 0 from J, leaving 2 bases between them. The CDR3 consists of 13 residues. The DNA of the CDR3 is TGTGCCAGCAGCTTAGACGTGAACACTGAAGCTTTCTTT. Translation: CASSLDVNTEAFF.

The chain uses TRBV5-4 and TRBJ1-1, with D tentatively TRBD1 (6 bases). The CDR3 is 16 residues long. Germline CDR1 reads SGHNT; CDR2 reads YYREEE (reference sequence). The V end lost 0 bases, the J end lost 0 bases, and 12 bases lay between the germline ends. The CDR3 spells CASSLVGQTMNTEAFF. The DNA for the CDR3 is TGTGCCAGCAGCTTGGTAGGACAGACTATGAACACTGAAGCTTTCTTT. Together with reference TRBV5-4 and TRBJ1-1, the CDR3 gives the full variable domain: ETGVTQSPTHLIKTRGQQVTLRCSSQSGHNTVSWYQQALGQGPQFIFQYYREEENGRGNFPPRFSGLQFPNYSSELNVNALELDDSALYLCASSLVGQTMNTEAFFGQGTRLTVV.

The J gene is TRBJ2-5, the V gene TRBV2; 11 bases align to TRBD1. Germline V gene sequence: CDR1 SNHLY, CDR2 FYNNEI. The ends lost 4 bases at V and 5 bases at J; junction bases unmatched: 6. CDR3 length: 15 amino acids. The CDR3 bases are TGTGCCAGCAGTGGGGGACAGGGGGTACGGGAGACCCAGTACTTC. Its protein product is CASSGGQGVRETQYF.